These T cell receptor beta chains were read from a single sample in a study of shared clonotypes between healthy human individuals. TCRdb's table, derived via immunoSEQ multiplex PCR, lists solely in-frame clones and lacks some. The sample records around 450,000 clones, more than 75% being singletons. Sequencing was done on a sample of PBMCs. These receptors were taken from a woman between 35 and 50 years old in good health. Some clones in this sample may be carry-over from other donors' samples. The CDR3 runs from the conserved cysteine through the conserved F or W. Fields, in order: V gene, D gene, J gene, clone size, CDR3 DNA, CDR3 protein. The D gene is left open where the match is weak. Clone size, where shown, is once, few, many, or a class for clones that have expanded.

V gene: TRBV30; D gene: NA; J gene: TRBJ2-3; clone size: NA; CDR3 DNA: TGTGCCTGGAGTGCTGGGACGCCGCCAGATACGCAGTATTTT; CDR3 protein: CAWSAGTPPDTQYF
V gene: TRBV18; D gene: TRBD1; J gene: TRBJ2-7; clone size: NA; CDR3 DNA: TGTGCCAGCTCACTTGGACAGGAGCTACCCTACGAGCAGTACTTC; CDR3 protein: CASSLGQELPYEQYF
V gene: TRBV27; D gene: NA; J gene: TRBJ2-3; clone size: NA; CDR3 DNA: TGTGCCAGCAGTTTATTTTGGGCTAGCGGCACAGATACGCAGTATTTT; CDR3 protein: CASSLFWASGTDTQYF
V gene: TRBV6-5; D gene: TRBD1; J gene: TRBJ2-7; clone size: NA; CDR3 DNA: TGTGCCAGCAGTACTGGGACAGCCTCAAGGAGGTACTTC; CDR3 protein: CASSTGTASRRYF
V gene: TRBV2; D gene: NA; J gene: TRBJ2-7; clone size: NA; CDR3 DNA: TGTGCCAGCTACTCGGGACACGAGCAGTACTTC; CDR3 protein: CASYSGHEQYF
V gene: TRBV11-2; D gene: NA; J gene: TRBJ2-7; clone size: NA; CDR3 DNA: TGTGCCAGCAGCTTAGTGACAGAGGATTACGAGCAGTACTTC; CDR3 protein: CASSLVTEDYEQYF
V gene: TRBV28; D gene: TRBD1; J gene: TRBJ2-6; clone size: once; CDR3 DNA: TGTGCCAGCAGTTCGGGACAGCTCTCTGGGGCCAACGTCCTGACTTTC; CDR3 protein: CASSSGQLSGANVLTF
V gene: TRBV11-2; D gene: NA; J gene: TRBJ2-3; clone size: NA; CDR3 DNA: TGTGCCAGCAGCCCCATGGTACTAGCAGATACGCAGTATTTT; CDR3 protein: CASSPMVLADTQYF
V gene: TRBV7-3; D gene: TRBD2; J gene: TRBJ2-3; clone size: NA; CDR3 DNA: TGTGCCAGCAGCTTAGGGACGGGACTAGCAGATACGCAGTATTTT; CDR3 protein: CASSLGTGLADTQYF
V gene: TRBV28; D gene: TRBD2; J gene: TRBJ2-1; clone size: NA; CDR3 DNA: TGTGCCAGCAGAGGGACTAGTTTTTCCAATGAGCAGTTCTTC; CDR3 protein: CASRGTSFSNEQFF
V gene: TRBV28; D gene: TRBD2; J gene: TRBJ2-7; clone size: NA; CDR3 DNA: TGTGCCAGCAGTCCCACGGGGAGCGGGAACTCCTACGAGCAGTACTTC; CDR3 protein: CASSPTGSGNSYEQYF
V gene: TRBV10-3; D gene: TRBD2; J gene: TRBJ2-1; clone size: NA; CDR3 DNA: TGTGCCATCGGGGGGGGTAGCGGGTTTCGCTCCTACAATGAGCAGTTCTTC; CDR3 protein: CAIGGGSGFRSYNEQFF
V gene: TRBV28; D gene: TRBD2; J gene: TRBJ2-4; clone size: NA; CDR3 DNA: TGTGCCAGCAGTTTTCAGCGGGAGAACATTCAGTACTTC; CDR3 protein: CASSFQRENIQYF
V gene: TRBV6-4; D gene: NA; J gene: TRBJ2-1; clone size: few; CDR3 DNA: TGTGCCAGCAGTGACAGCGGAGACCCCTACAATGAGCAGTTCTTC; CDR3 protein: CASSDSGDPYNEQFF
V gene: TRBV2; D gene: TRBD1; J gene: TRBJ1-6; clone size: NA; CDR3 DNA: TGTGCCAGCAGCACAACAGGGGTTCTGGTTTCCCTCCACTTT; CDR3 protein: CASSTTGVLVSLHF
V gene: TRBV7-9; D gene: TRBD1; J gene: TRBJ1-1; clone size: NA; CDR3 DNA: TGTGCCAGCAGCCGGGACAGGGGAAAAGCTTTCTTT; CDR3 protein: CASSRDRGKAFF
V gene: TRBV6-6; D gene: TRBD1; J gene: TRBJ1-5; clone size: NA; CDR3 DNA: TGTGCCAGCAGTTACGGAGGGGGCGAGAGCAATCAGCCCCAGCATTTT; CDR3 protein: CASSYGGGESNQPQHF
V gene: TRBV5-4; D gene: NA; J gene: TRBJ2-5; clone size: NA; CDR3 DNA: TGTGCCAGCAGCCCGACAGGGAGGGAGACCCAGTACTTC; CDR3 protein: CASSPTGRETQYF
V gene: TRBV2; D gene: TRBD2; J gene: TRBJ2-5; clone size: NA; CDR3 DNA: TGTGCCAGCAGTGAACTAGCGGGAGGCGGGGAGACCCAGTACTTC; CDR3 protein: CASSELAGGGETQYF